The sequence of this T cell receptor beta chain was determined in a study of beta chain features in type 1 diabetes (dated by TCRdb to 2016 to 2019). About the full investigation: Patients and healthy donors did not differ in mean age, gender distribution, total cell number or subset yield. A total of 85 million to 140 million sorted cells were examined across all samples, and a strong correlation was observed between cell number per subset and RNA yield. In the study, recently diagnosed type 1 diabetes patients and matched healthy donors were compared on the TCRB repertoires of their sorted circulating CD4+ T cell subsets. Regulatory and stem cell-like memory subsets were obtained from only 8 patients and about eight healthy donors, while naive and central memory subsets were obtained from all 30 or so donors. Findings and caveats that apply to the study as a whole: Naive, central memory and regulatory TCRB repertoires appeared to be more similar among patients than among healthy donors. Because cDNA rather than genomic DNA was sequenced, highly expressing activated cells could have been over-represented, although no difference in activation and CD3 levels was found between groups. Because small numbers of individuals were included in the HLA sub-analyses, any influence of HLA type on TCRB rearrangement was left unresolved. Shorter templates might be favored by PCR, yet because patient and control samples were amplified and corrected together, any such skew would affect both groups equally. Fewer insertions and more nucleotide deletions at VDJ recombination sites were observed in patients with type 1 diabetes, implying thymic rearrangement abnormalities. A moderate but significant shortening of TCRB CDR3 length was observed in type 1 diabetes patients in all four CD4+ subsets.

The High Capacity cDNA Reverse Transcription Kit was used to reverse transcribe all of the isolated RNA, meaning that expressed TCRB transcripts were what got sequenced. Naive, central memory and regulatory T cell samples underwent deep immunoSEQ sequencing, averaging about 3.5 million total reads per sample. Sorted cells were lysed in RLT buffer, and RNA was extracted using DNase-treated RNeasy Micro or Mini kits according to cell number. To prevent cross-contamination, every cell subset was processed on its own, while patient and healthy donor samples were processed together. Using the immunoSEQ multiplex PCR, TCRB sequences were amplified from cDNA into 87-bp fragments spanning the CDR3 region. The amplicons were sequenced using the Illumina HiSeq platform. The paper's data handling went like this. Synthetic template baselines were used to correct PCR bias computationally, reads within Hamming distance 2 were collapsed together, and singletons that could not be merged were discarded. Reads were aligned against IMGT so that V, D and J genes, CDR3 length and insertions or deletions at six rearrangement sites could be assigned. Within each subset, clonotype counts were normalized to sorted cell number, and only after that were true diversity and Gini coefficients computed with the tcR R package. Repertoire sharing was quantified using the overlap coefficient calculated on TCRB nucleotide sequences. TCRdb stores this immuneACCESS table with in-frame sequences only. Part of the clones is absent; in the studies checked, under half of the shortfall reflects unresolved V genes, and no reason is known for the rest. V, J and clone size are those of that table, while D and trimming were read from the DNA. Across this sample there are around 130,000 clones, with 16% seen only once. Under 2.5% of the sample is held by the ten biggest clonotypes.

This clone was counted a few times. Its cognate antigen has yet to be identified. The sample holds no much larger clone one base away, and base qualities are not on file. CDR1 and CDR2 are drawn from the germline V gene: MNHEY, SVGAGI. V is trimmed back by 6 bases and J by 2 bases, and the junction contains 6 bases that no gene match accounts for. CDR3 length: 15 amino acids, cysteine to phenylalanine. Only CDR3 DNA is held: 45 bases, read in frame from base 1. Each donor gave one peripheral blood draw, about 110 mL on average, collected into heparinised tubes. A BD FACSAria II and a panel including CD45RO, CCR7, CD25, CD127, CD95 and CD27 were used to sort naive, central memory, regulatory and stem cell-like memory CD4+ T cells. Purity was above 95% for every sorted population. PBMCs were separated immediately by Lymphoprep density gradient centrifugation and were stained directly, without being cultured. Samples were stained and sorted in pairs, with one healthy donor and one patient per experiment, so that batch effects were minimized.

The sample comprised central memory CD4+ T cells from blood. The source of this sequence is a man aged 30 to 39 with type 1 diabetes. Recombination joined TRBV6-5 with TRBJ2-1, and 8 junction bases match TRBD2. The CDR3 has the sequence CASRGLDSTYNEQFF. Read as DNA, the sequence is TGTGCCAGCAGGGGACTAGACAGCACCTACAATGAGCAGTTCTTC.